This T cell receptor (beta chain) was sequenced in a study of T cells in Graves' hyperthyroidism and ophthalmopathy. This clonotype was detected many times. It was RNA transcripts that yielded the amplified TCR beta CDR3 regions. Using the HTBI primer set, a first-round RT-PCR was run on the TCR CDR3. TCRdb called the multiplex PCR reads again in MiXCR, with one record for every CDR3 protein. The sample lists around 280,000 distinct CDR3 sequences; about an eighth were seen once. The TCR comes from a middle-aged woman with Graves' hyperthyroidism. The sample taken for sequencing was blood.

This CDR3 is CASSSTGEETQYF. The CDR3 nucleotides are TGTGCCAGCAGCTCGACAGGGGAAGAGACCCAGTACTTC. The chain recombines TRBV7-2 with TRBJ2-5; 8 bases match TRBD1. Germline CDR1 SGHTA, CDR2 FQGNSA. Trimming removed 4 bases from V and 3 bases from J; junction bases left unmatched: 1. CDR3 size: 13 residues.